Below, one TCR beta chain is given with its context. Assay: immunoSEQ multiplex PCR; the TCRdb copy retains only in-frame clones and omits some. The table includes around 450,000 clones, nearly 90% detected once. The data stem from a study of blood T cell repertoires in COVID-19. This CDR3 spans 12 amino acids. Germline trimming cut 5 bases from V and 8 bases from J; bases unmatched to any gene: 4. CDR1 SGHTA and CDR2 FQGNSA come from the germline V gene. This TCR was recovered from a woman younger than 30 with acute COVID-19. The specimen sequenced was PBMCs or T cells enriched from blood (not recorded which). The chain recombines TRBV7-2 with TRBJ1-2; TRBD1 matches at 8 bases. The CDR3 region is CASSEDREGYTF. CDR3 coding DNA: TGTGCCAGCAGCGAGGACAGGGAAGGCTACACCTTC.